These T cell receptor beta chains were read from a single sample in a study of blood T cell repertoires in COVID-19. Produced via immunoSEQ multiplex PCR; TCRdb's table is partial and in-frame only. The sample lists almost 400,000 clones, around 87% seen once, with about 2.1% in the top ten. The sample comprised peripheral blood. The receptors originated from a woman aged 60 to 75 with COVID-19, enrolled during active disease. Both conserved end residues are part of each CDR3. D genes are given only for firm matches. Clone sizes are given selectively: once, few, many, or a class where the clone is expanded.

TRBD2,-,TRBJ2-3,TRBV7-3,CASRRGGGDGTDTQYF,TGTGCCAGCCGGCGGGGGGGCGGAGATGGCACAGATACGCAGTATTTT
TRBD1,few,TRBJ1-2,TRBV7-9,CASSSGTGDYGYTF,TGTGCCAGCAGCTCCGGGACAGGGGACTATGGCTACACCTTC
-,-,TRBJ1-4,TRBV18,CASSEGFGNEKLFF,TGTGCCAGCTCAGAGGGCTTCGGAAATGAAAAACTGTTTTTT
TRBD1,-,TRBJ2-1,TRBV13,CASSLSPGQGAYEQFF,TGTGCCAGCAGCCTATCACCGGGACAGGGGGCCTATGAGCAGTTCTTC
-,-,TRBJ1-2,TRBV7-2,CASSPRGSLLFYGYTF,TGTGCCAGCAGTCCCCGGGGGAGCCTTCTGTTCTATGGCTACACCTTC
-,-,TRBJ2-5,TRBV9,CASSPRDGGLRETQYF,TGTGCCAGCAGCCCACGAGACGGGGGGCTACGAGAGACCCAGTACTTC
-,-,TRBJ2-5,TRBV5-4,CASSLELYGTQYF,TGTGCCAGCAGCTTGGAACTATACGGGACCCAGTACTTC
-,-,TRBJ1-5,TRBV6-4,CASSQGGGNQPQHF,TGTGCCAGCAGTCAGGGCGGGGGAAATCAGCCCCAGCATTTT
-,-,TRBJ2-7,TRBV10-3,CAISEPSRKPYEQYF,TGTGCCATCAGTGAGCCGTCCAGGAAACCCTACGAGCAGTACTTC
TRBD1,-,TRBJ1-5,TRBV5-4,CASSSGGRGPESPQHF,TGTGCCAGCAGCTCTGGAGGCAGGGGGCCTGAATCTCCCCAGCATTTT
-,-,TRBJ1-1,TRBV28,CASSFGVGNTEAFF,TGTGCCAGCAGTTTTGGAGTTGGAAACACTGAAGCTTTCTTT
TRBD1,-,TRBJ1-4,TRBV9,CASSPQGELREKLFF,TGTGCCAGCAGCCCACAGGGGGAGCTGAGAGAAAAACTGTTTTTT
-,-,TRBJ2-7,TRBV6-5,CASRGDRLDYEQYF,TGTGCCAGCAGAGGAGACAGGCTAGACTACGAGCAGTACTTC
-,-,TRBJ1-1,TRBV5-4,CASSLATGLTEAFF,TGTGCCAGCAGCTTGGCCACAGGGTTGACTGAAGCTTTCTTT
-,-,TRBJ2-3,TRBV5-1,CASSVGHPGDTQYF,TGCGCCAGCAGCGTGGGACACCCAGGGGATACGCAGTATTTT
TRBD1,-,TRBJ2-7,TRBV11-2,CASSKSGTGAYEQYF,TGTGCCAGCAGCAAATCCGGGACAGGGGCCTACGAGCAGTACTTC
-,-,TRBJ1-1,TRBV3-1/TRBV3-2,CASSSGVGTEAFF,TGTGCCAGCAGTAGCGGAGTAGGCACTGAAGCTTTCTTT
-,-,TRBJ1-2,TRBV10-3,CAIKKGAQYHYTF,TGTGCCATCAAGAAAGGGGCCCAATATCACTACACCTTC
TRBD1,-,TRBJ1-5,TRBV28,CASREGQGGQPQHF,TGTGCCAGCAGGGAGGGACAGGGGGGTCAGCCCCAGCATTTT
-,-,TRBJ1-4,TRBV5-1,CASSIGDINEKLFF,TGCGCCAGCAGCATCGGAGATATTAATGAAAAACTGTTTTTT
-,-,TRBJ2-1,TRBV15,CATRDWSYNEQFF,TGTGCCACCAGAGACTGGTCCTACAATGAGCAGTTCTTC
TRBD2,-,TRBJ2-5,TRBV29-1,CSVGSAGEIPKETQYF,TGCAGCGTTGGATCTGCGGGGGAAATCCCTAAAGAGACCCAGTACTTC
TRBD1,-,TRBJ2-1,TRBV6-5,CASSTPGQIYNEQFF,TGTGCCAGCAGCACACCGGGACAGATCTACAATGAGCAGTTCTTC
-,-,TRBJ2-1,TRBV7-9,CASSKDSGGINEQFF,TGTGCCAGCAGCAAGGACTCGGGCGGTATCAATGAGCAGTTCTTC
TRBD1,-,TRBJ1-5,TRBV2,CASRGQTNSNQPQHF,TGTGCCAGCAGGGGACAGACGAATAGCAATCAGCCCCAGCATTTT
TRBD1,-,TRBJ2-7,TRBV18,CASSPGTGYEQYF,TGTGCCAGCTCACCAGGGACAGGCTACGAGCAGTACTTC
-,-,TRBJ2-5,TRBV4-2,CASSPGRGLGETQYF,TGTGCCAGCAGCCCGGGTCGCGGGCTCGGCGAGACCCAGTACTTC
-,-,TRBJ1-2,TRBV9,CASSLTRGGSNYGYTF,TGTGCCAGCAGCCTTACTCGGGGAGGGTCCAACTATGGCTACACCTTC
-,-,TRBJ1-2,TRBV10-3,CAIRRLGRDYYTF,TGTGCCATCAGGAGATTAGGACGGGATTACTACACCTTC
-,-,TRBJ1-6,TRBV5-8,CASSLPRSSSSYNSPLHF,TGTGCCAGCAGCCTTCCGCGGAGCAGCAGCTCCTATAATTCACCCCTCCACTTT
TRBD2,once,TRBJ2-3,TRBV28,CASSFPGTSGTDTQYF,TGTGCCAGCAGTTTCCCCGGGACTAGCGGCACAGATACGCAGTATTTT
TRBD2,-,TRBJ2-2,TRBV7-3,CASSLQAGANTGELFF,TGTGCCAGCAGCTTACAAGCGGGGGCGAACACCGGGGAGCTGTTTTTT
TRBD1,-,TRBJ1-2,TRBV6-5,CASSYSGGGGYTF,TGTGCCAGCAGTTATTCAGGGGGCGGTGGCTACACCTTC
TRBD1,-,TRBJ1-4,TRBV6-5,CASSPSGGLGEKLFF,TGTGCCAGCAGCCCCTCAGGGGGGCTTGGAGAAAAACTGTTTTTT
TRBD1,once,TRBJ1-2,TRBV3-1/TRBV3-2,CASSPQGDRGRGYGYTF,TGTGCCAGCAGCCCCCAAGGGGACAGGGGTCGAGGCTATGGCTACACCTTC